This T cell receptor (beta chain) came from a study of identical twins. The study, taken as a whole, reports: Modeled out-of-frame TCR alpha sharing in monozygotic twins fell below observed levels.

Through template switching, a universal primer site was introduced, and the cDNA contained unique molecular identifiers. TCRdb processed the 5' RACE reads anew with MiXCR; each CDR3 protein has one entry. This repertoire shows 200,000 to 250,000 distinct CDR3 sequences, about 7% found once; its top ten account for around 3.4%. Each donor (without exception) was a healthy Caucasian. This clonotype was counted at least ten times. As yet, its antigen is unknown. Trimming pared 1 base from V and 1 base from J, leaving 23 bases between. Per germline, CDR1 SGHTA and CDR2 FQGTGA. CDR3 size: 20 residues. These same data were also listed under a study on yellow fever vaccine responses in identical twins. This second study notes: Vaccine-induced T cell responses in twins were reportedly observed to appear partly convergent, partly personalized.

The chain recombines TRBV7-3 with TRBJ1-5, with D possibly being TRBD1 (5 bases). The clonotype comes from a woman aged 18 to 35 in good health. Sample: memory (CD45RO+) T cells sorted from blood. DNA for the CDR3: TGTGCCAGCAGCTTAAACCCCGGGGCGCGATCGACGGGGAGCAATCAGCCCCAGCATTTT. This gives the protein CASSLNPGARSTGSNQPQHF. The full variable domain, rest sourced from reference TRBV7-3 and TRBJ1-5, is GAGVSQTPSNKVTEKGKYVELRCDPISGHTALYWYRQSLGQGPEFLIYFQGTGAADDSGLPNDRFFAVRPEGSVSTLKIQRTERGDSAVYLCASSLNPGARSTGSNQPQHFGDGTRLSIL.